A selection of T cell receptor beta chains follows, all from one sample in a study of blood T cell repertoires in COVID-19. Libraries were prepared by immunoSEQ multiplex PCR; TCRdb keeps only in-frame clonotypes and omits some of them. Of roughly 430,000 clones detected, 88% appear once; the ten largest clones hold about 2.1%. The specimen was PBMCs or T cells enriched from blood (not recorded which). These receptors were collected from a middle-aged woman with acute COVID-19. Both conserved end residues are part of each CDR3. The D gene is left open where the match is weak. Some rows mark clone size as missing; the rest say once, few, many or name a class of expanded clone.

J gene	clone size	CDR3 length	V gene	D gene	CDR3 protein	CDR3 DNA
TRBJ1-6	-	15	TRBV30	TRBD1	CAWSSGRQGRSPLHF	TGTGCCTGGAGTTCGGGGAGACAGGGCCGTTCACCCCTCCACTTT
TRBJ2-6	once	15	TRBV11-2	-	CASSFTGIGANVLTF	TGTGCCAGCAGCTTTACGGGAATTGGGGCCAACGTCCTGACTTTC
TRBJ1-6	-	13	TRBV9	-	CASSTGRDSPLHF	TGTGCCAGCAGTACAGGGAGGGATTCACCCCTCCACTTT
TRBJ2-7	-	15	TRBV3-1/TRBV3-2	-	CASSQGLQVAHEQYF	TGTGCCAGCAGCCAAGGTTTGCAGGTTGCACACGAGCAGTACTTC
TRBJ1-2	-	13	TRBV12-3/TRBV12-4	-	CASNPWGDYGYTF	TGTGCCAGCAATCCGTGGGGGGACTATGGCTACACCTTC
TRBJ1-1	-	14	TRBV5-1	-	CASSLEAVKTEAFF	TGCGCCAGCAGCTTGGAAGCGGTTAAGACTGAAGCTTTCTTT
TRBJ1-4	-	13	TRBV20-1	-	CSASAGLDKKLFF	TGCAGTGCCAGTGCAGGGCTGGATAAAAAACTGTTTTTT
TRBJ2-7	-	12	TRBV6-1	-	CASRKDNYEQYF	TGTGCCAGCAGAAAGGACAACTACGAGCAGTACTTC
TRBJ2-7	-	16	TRBV27	TRBD2	CASIDFSGGPPHEQYF	TGTGCCAGCATTGATTTCTCGGGGGGGCCTCCCCACGAGCAGTACTTC
TRBJ2-6	-	19	TRBV18	TRBD2	CASSVRLAGDFSGANVLTF	TGTGCCAGCTCAGTGCGACTAGCGGGGGATTTCTCTGGGGCCAACGTCCTGACTTTC
TRBJ1-6	once	15	TRBV6-6	TRBD1	CASSGFRGRDSPLHF	TGTGCCAGCAGTGGCTTCAGGGGGCGCGATTCACCCCTCCACTTT
TRBJ2-3	-	13	TRBV7-2	TRBD2	CASRASGTDTQYF	TGTGCCAGCAGGGCTAGCGGTACAGATACGCAGTATTTT
TRBJ1-1	-	13	TRBV10-1	-	CASSAGPNTEAFF	TGCGCCAGCAGTGCGGGTCCCAACACTGAAGCTTTCTTT
TRBJ2-1	-	13	TRBV6-4	-	CASSDSWGREQFF	TGTGCCAGCAGTGACTCCTGGGGCAGGGAGCAGTTCTTC
TRBJ2-7	-	12	TRBV2	-	CASNAGTYEQYF	TGTGCCAGCAATGCAGGTACCTACGAGCAGTACTTC
TRBJ1-4	-	15	TRBV7-9	-	CASSLGVPGSEKLFF	TGTGCCAGCAGCTTAGGAGTCCCAGGAAGTGAAAAACTGTTTTTT
TRBJ2-3	-	18	TRBV9	TRBD2	CASSVQLAGISGTDTQYF	TGTGCCAGCAGCGTACAACTAGCGGGGATATCTGGCACAGATACGCAGTATTTT
TRBJ1-2	-	12	TRBV29-1	-	CSARTRGYGYTF	TGCAGCGCCCGAACCAGGGGCTATGGCTACACCTTC
TRBJ2-7	few	13	TRBV7-6	-	CASSRGQSTEQYF	TGTGCCAGCAGCCGGGGACAATCAACCGAGCAGTACTTC
TRBJ1-4	-	14	TRBV7-6	-	CASSSGDPNEKLFF	TGTGCCAGCAGCTCAGGGGACCCTAATGAAAAACTGTTTTTT
TRBJ2-4	-	15	TRBV7-9	TRBD2	CASRFSGLAGDIQYF	TGTGCCAGCAGGTTTTCGGGACTAGCGGGGGACATTCAGTACTTC
TRBJ1-1	-	15	TRBV5-1	-	CASSLAGSGNTEAFF	TGCGCCAGCAGCTTGGCTGGTTCGGGAAATACTGAAGCTTTCTTT
TRBJ2-7	-	18	TRBV10-3	TRBD1	CAISDPGVNTDRGYEQYF	TGTGCCATCAGTGATCCTGGCGTTAACACGGACAGGGGCTACGAGCAGTACTTC